Detailed here is one T cell receptor (beta chain). Germline V gene data show CDR1 as PRHDT and CDR2 as FYEKMQ (reference sequence). J gave up 6 bases and V 4 bases, and 16 bases lay outside the gene matches. This CDR3 contains 18 residues. The data belong to a study of shared clonotypes between healthy human individuals. The data were produced by immunoSEQ multiplex PCR, yet TCRdb's version contains in-frame clones alone and is incomplete. The sample holds over a million clones, roughly 98.5% seen once. Sequences were obtained from naive CD4+ T cells sorted from blood. Subset here: CD45RA+ positively selected. The chain uses TRBV13 and TRBJ2-1; 9 bases agree with TRBD2. This sequence was found in a man aged 25-45 years in good health. This chain's CDR3 is CASSSRRLAGDSGNEQFF. The CDR3 DNA reads as TGTGCCAGCAGCTCTCGACGATTAGCGGGAGACAGTGGCAATGAGCAGTTCTTC.